These T cell receptor beta chains were read from a single sample in a study of cytomegalovirus exposure and HLA in healthy donors. This table comes from immunoSEQ multiplex PCR, and its TCRdb copy is limited to in-frame clones, with some not included. The table shows over 110,000 clones, with approximately 82% occurring only once. The material sequenced was PBMCs. These receptors all come from a woman aged 55 to 70 in good health and CMV-seropositive. Both conserved end residues are part of each CDR3. A D gene is named only where the DNA matches it firmly. Clone size is shown for a subset of rows, as once, few, many or a class of expanded clone.

clone size	D gene	V gene	J gene	CDR3 protein	CDR3 DNA
NA	TRBD1	TRBV11-3	TRBJ2-2	CASSSPTGANTGELFF	TGTGCCAGCAGCTCGCCGACAGGGGCCAACACCGGGGAGCTGTTTTTT
NA	NA	TRBV28	TRBJ2-7	CASSAFERLNYEQYF	TGTGCCAGCAGTGCTTTCGAGAGACTCAACTACGAGCAGTACTTC
NA	NA	TRBV6-5	TRBJ2-1	CASSYSRVPLYNEQFF	TGTGCCAGCAGTTATTCCCGGGTCCCCCTGTACAATGAGCAGTTCTTC
NA	NA	TRBV5-4	TRBJ2-7	CASSLGGGAAAVLYEQYF	TGTGCCAGCAGCTTGGGTGGGGGGGCGGCGGCGGTCCTATACGAGCAGTACTTC
NA	TRBD1	TRBV27	TRBJ2-7	CASARQGEGSYEQYF	TGTGCCAGTGCTAGACAGGGGGAGGGCTCCTACGAGCAGTACTTC
NA	NA	TRBV27	TRBJ1-1	CASSFRNQGTEAFF	TGTGCCAGCAGTTTCCGAAATCAGGGCACTGAAGCTTTCTTT
NA	NA	TRBV27	TRBJ1-1	CASSPPGSWNTEAFF	TGTGCCAGCAGCCCGCCAGGGTCTTGGAACACTGAAGCTTTCTTT
NA	NA	TRBV19	TRBJ2-2	CASSMVRTGELFF	TGTGCCAGTAGTATGGTTCGGACCGGGGAGCTGTTTTTT
NA	NA	TRBV4-3	TRBJ2-3	CASSQEFRSTDTQYF	TGCGCCAGCAGCCAAGAATTTAGAAGCACAGATACGCAGTATTTT
NA	NA	TRBV5-1	TRBJ2-7	CASSLGEMFEQYF	TGCGCCAGCAGCTTGGGAGAGATGTTCGAGCAGTACTTC
few	NA	TRBV29-1	TRBJ1-4	CSVAGVATNEKLFF	TGCAGCGTTGCAGGGGTTGCAACTAATGAAAAACTGTTTTTT
NA	TRBD1	TRBV11-2	TRBJ1-1	CASRRQGGTEAFF	TGTGCCAGCAGACGACAGGGAGGCACTGAAGCTTTCTTT
NA	TRBD1	TRBV18	TRBJ2-4	CASSPTGARGDIQYF	TGTGCCAGCTCACCTACAGGGGCTCGTGGGGACATTCAGTACTTC
NA	NA	TRBV7-2	TRBJ2-5	CASSSPQVFETQYF	TGTGCCAGCAGCTCCCCTCAGGTTTTTGAGACCCAGTACTTC
NA	TRBD1	TRBV30	TRBJ1-4	CAWSPGQGATNEKLFF	TGTGCCTGGAGCCCGGGACAGGGAGCAACTAATGAAAAACTGTTTTTT
NA	TRBD1	TRBV7-3	TRBJ2-5	CASSLSTGGETQYF	TGTGCCAGCAGCTTAAGTACAGGGGGAGAGACCCAGTACTTC